The present T cell receptor beta chain was sequenced within a study of cytomegalovirus exposure and HLA in healthy donors. The CDR3 sequence is 16 residues long. Trimming removed 1 base from V and 9 bases from J; junction bases left unmatched: 7. Germline V gene data show CDR1 as LNHNV and CDR2 as YYDKDF (reference sequence). Study results and limitations: A missense variant in DCLRE1C was later tied to TCR beta V- and J-gene trimming. Common viral pathogens (according to a later analysis) appeared linked to several of the most significant clusters. Fewer N-insertions than the approximately 700-donor mean were reportedly shown by an Asian-associated ancestry cluster in a later analysis.

About this clone: What it binds is unknown.

The study ran its PCR with 60 Vbeta and 13 Jbeta primers. This table comes from immunoSEQ multiplex PCR, and its TCRdb copy is limited to in-frame clones, with some not included. Of about 130,000 clones in the sample, more than 70% are singletons; the top ten hold approximately 2%. This TCR derives from a man aged 30 to 39 in good health and CMV-seronegative. Sequencing was carried out using PBMCs. The chain is built from TRBV15 and TRBJ2-1; 12 bases fit TRBD2. CDR3 residues: CATSRVPSGRAGEQFF. In DNA form, the CDR3 reads TGTGCCACCAGCAGAGTTCCTAGCGGGAGGGCTGGTGAGCAGTTCTTC.